These 13 T cell receptor beta chains share one sample of origin, sequenced in a study of T cells after posttransplantation cyclophosphamide. Only in-frame clones appear in the TCRdb table, and some are missing; sequencing was by immunoSEQ multiplex PCR. The table lists fewer than 40,000 clones, with no singletons. The sequenced sample was PBMCs. These receptors were collected from a woman aged 45-65 years in good health and a related stem cell transplant donor.

This clone was seen at least ten times. The chain has TRBV18 and TRBJ1-5, with D unresolved. This CDR3 region has 15 residues. Germline loops: CDR1 KGHSH, CDR2 LQKENI. V lost 5 bases, J lost 1 base, and 12 bases lay in between. This chain's CDR3 is CASSEGIMSNQPQHF. The CDR3 DNA reads as TGTGCCAGCTCAGAGGGAATTATGAGCAATCAGCCCCAGCATTTT.

This clone was recorded many times. In nucleotides, the CDR3 is TGCGCCAGCAGCGGGGGGACTTACCCTATTGGCAATGAGCAGTTCTTC. Its protein is CASSGGTYPIGNEQFF. The chain recombines TRBV5-1 with TRBJ2-1, with D possibly TRBD2 on 6 matching bases. The CDR3 is 16 amino acids. Trimming pared 4 bases from V and 6 bases from J, leaving 20 bases between. Germline V lookup: CDR1 SGHRS, CDR2 YFSETQ.

This clone was recorded many times. The chain joins TRBV15 to TRBJ1-3, with 7 bases lining up with TRBD1. After removal of 1 base from V and 4 bases from J, the junction contained 10 bases not matched to a gene. The CDR3 runs to 17 residues. CDR1 and CDR2 (germline): LNHNV, YYDKDF (reference sequence). The CDR3 loop is CATSRATTTGAGNTIYF. In DNA, the CDR3 is TGTGCCACCAGCAGAGCTACAACAACAGGGGCCGGAAACACCATATATTTT.

This clone was observed many times. The chain recombines TRBV11-3 with TRBJ2-7, with unresolved D. Trimming cost V 5 bases and J 2 bases, with 19 bases left between them. This CDR3 region has 16 residues. CDR1 is SGHNT and CDR2 is YENEEA in the germline V gene. The CDR3: CASSPRGGSAPYEQYF. DNA of the CDR3: TGTGCCAGCAGCCCCCGAGGCGGCTCAGCCCCCTACGAGCAGTACTTC.

This clone showed up many times. CDR3 amino acids: CATSGGLHEQYF. The CDR3, as DNA: TGTGCCACTTCGGGGGGCCTGCACGAGCAGTACTTC. V is TRBV7-6 and J is TRBJ2-7, with D possibly TRBD2 on 7 matching bases. V was trimmed by 10 bases and J by 5 bases, leaving 15 bases between them. CDR1 is SGHVS, CDR2 FNYEAQ, per germline. The CDR3 totals 12 residues.

This clone was detected many times. This chain uses TRBV12-5 with TRBJ1-1, with a possible D match to TRBD1 (5 bases). The ends were cut back, 4 bases at V and 6 bases at J, with 6 bases in the middle. The CDR3 spans 11 residues. CDR1 is LGHNT, CDR2 FRNRAP, per germline. Here the CDR3 DNA reads TGTGCTAGTGGTTGGGGGGCTGAAGCTTTCTTT. Translating gives CASGWGAEAFF.

This clone was seen a few times. The chain combines TRBV28 with TRBJ2-7; 9 bases map to TRBD2. Germline CDR1 MDHEN, CDR2 SYDVKM. CDR3 length: 19 residues. With 6 bases clipped from V and 1 base from J, the junction kept 19 bases outside the gene matches. CDR3 residues: CASRTILIAGAAASYEQYF. For the CDR3, the DNA is TGTGCCAGCAGAACCATTTTGATAGCGGGGGCCGCGGCTTCCTACGAGCAGTACTTC.

This clone came up many times. The rearrangement joins TRBV19 to TRBJ1-1; 12 bases match TRBD1. CDR3 size: 13 residues. CDR1 and CDR2 (germline): LNHDA, SQIVND (reference sequence). V dropped 4 bases and J dropped 11; count of bases not matched to a gene: 5. Written as DNA, the CDR3 is TGTGCCAGTAGTAGGGGACAGGGGGCCGAGGCTTTCTTT. It encodes CASSRGQGAEAFF.

This clone was recorded many times. The CDR3 reads CASSRLYRGPYEQYF. The CDR3 DNA is TGTGCCAGCAGCCGCTTGTACAGGGGTCCCTACGAGCAGTACTTC. The V and J genes are TRBV28 and TRBJ2-7; 7 positions agree with TRBD1. V shed 6 bases, J shed 2 bases, and the junction held 10 bases outside the gene matches. The CDR3 is made up of 15 amino acids. Germline lookup yields CDR1 MDHEN and CDR2 SYDVKM.

This clone has ten or more counts. The chain combines TRBV28 with TRBJ2-7; TRBD1 matches 8 bases. The V gene end was trimmed by 4 bases and the J gene end by 1 base; junction bases not matched to a gene: 6. From germline, CDR1 is MDHEN and CDR2 SYDVKM. The CDR3 consists of 15 residues. CDR3 in amino acids: CASSSTGATSYEQYF. The CDR3 bases are TGTGCCAGCAGTTCGACAGGGGCGACTTCCTACGAGCAGTACTTC.

The chain employs TRBV6-5 and TRBJ2-7; tentatively, D is TRBD2 (6 bases). CDR3 length equals 12 residues. Trimming removed 11 bases at V and 8 bases at J, with 19 bases between. Germline-derived CDR1 and CDR2 are MNHEY and SVGAGI. The CDR3 region is CASHGGPTKQYF. In DNA form, the CDR3 reads TGTGCCTCGCACGGGGGTCCTACGAAGCAGTACTTC.

This clone appeared many times. The chain combines TRBV7-2 with TRBJ1-1; D is undetermined. The V gene's germline CDR1 is SGHTA and CDR2 FQGNSA. CDR3 length equals 12 residues. Trimming stripped 5 bases from V and 13 bases from J, with 17 bases between. The CDR3 is CASSRLGIRVFF. CDR3 coding DNA: TGTGCCAGCAGCCGCCTCGGCATTCGGGTTTTCTTT.

This clone has ten or more counts. This chain links TRBV30 with TRBJ1-1; D is perhaps TRBD1 (5 bases). Trimming pared 3 bases from V and 3 bases from J, leaving 20 bases between. In germline, CDR1 is GTSNPN, CDR2 SVGIG (reference sequence). The CDR3 has 16 residues. Written as DNA, the CDR3 is TGTGCCTGGAGGAACTCAGGGTTTTCTCCCTACACTGAAGCTTTCTTT. Translation: CAWRNSGFSPYTEAFF.